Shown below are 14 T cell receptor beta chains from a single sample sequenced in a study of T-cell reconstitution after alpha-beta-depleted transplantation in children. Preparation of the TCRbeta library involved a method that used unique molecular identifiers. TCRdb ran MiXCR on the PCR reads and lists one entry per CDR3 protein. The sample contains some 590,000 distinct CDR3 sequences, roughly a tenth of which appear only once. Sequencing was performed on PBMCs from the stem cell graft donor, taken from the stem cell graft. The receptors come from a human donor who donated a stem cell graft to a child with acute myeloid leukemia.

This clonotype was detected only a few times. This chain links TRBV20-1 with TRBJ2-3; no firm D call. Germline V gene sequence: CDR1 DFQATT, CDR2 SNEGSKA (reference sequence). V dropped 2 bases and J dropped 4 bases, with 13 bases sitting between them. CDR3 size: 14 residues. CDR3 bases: TGCAGTGCTAGACTAGGCCCAGATGCAGATACGCAGTATTTT. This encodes CSARLGPDADTQYF.

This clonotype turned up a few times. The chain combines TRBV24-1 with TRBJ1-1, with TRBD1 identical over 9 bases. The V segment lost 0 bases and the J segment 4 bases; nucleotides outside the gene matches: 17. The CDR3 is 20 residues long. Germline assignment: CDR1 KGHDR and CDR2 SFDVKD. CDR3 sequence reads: CATSDLQRPGDRAPGTEAFF. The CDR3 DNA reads TGTGCCACCAGTGATTTGCAAAGGCCCGGGGACAGGGCGCCTGGCACTGAAGCTTTCTTT.

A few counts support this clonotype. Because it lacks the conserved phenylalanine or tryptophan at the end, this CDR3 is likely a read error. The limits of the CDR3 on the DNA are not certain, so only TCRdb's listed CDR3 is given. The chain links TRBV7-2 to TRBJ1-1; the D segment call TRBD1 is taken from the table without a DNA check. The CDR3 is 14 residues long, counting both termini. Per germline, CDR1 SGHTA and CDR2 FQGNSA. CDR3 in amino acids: CASSFPGQAGTTVL.

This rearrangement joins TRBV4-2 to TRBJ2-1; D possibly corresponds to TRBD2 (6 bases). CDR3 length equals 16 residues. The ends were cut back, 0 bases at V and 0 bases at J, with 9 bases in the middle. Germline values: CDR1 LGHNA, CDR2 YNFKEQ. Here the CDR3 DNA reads TGTGCCAGCAGCCAAGACGAGACTAGCTCCTACAATGAGCAGTTCTTC. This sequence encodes CASSQDETSSYNEQFF.

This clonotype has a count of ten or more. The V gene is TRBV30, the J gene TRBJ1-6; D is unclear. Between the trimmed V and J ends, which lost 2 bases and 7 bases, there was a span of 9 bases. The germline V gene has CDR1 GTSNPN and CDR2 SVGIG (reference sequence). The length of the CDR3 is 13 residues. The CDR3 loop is CAWSSWVNSPLHF. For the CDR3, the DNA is TGTGCCTGGAGTAGCTGGGTGAATTCACCCCTCCACTTT.

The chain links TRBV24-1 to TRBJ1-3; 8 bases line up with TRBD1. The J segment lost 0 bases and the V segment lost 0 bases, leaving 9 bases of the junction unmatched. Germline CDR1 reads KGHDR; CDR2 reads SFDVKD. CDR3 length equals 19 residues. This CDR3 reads CATSDLRWDRPYSGNTIYF. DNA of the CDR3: TGTGCCACCAGTGATTTGCGTTGGGACAGGCCTTACTCTGGAAACACCATATATTTT.

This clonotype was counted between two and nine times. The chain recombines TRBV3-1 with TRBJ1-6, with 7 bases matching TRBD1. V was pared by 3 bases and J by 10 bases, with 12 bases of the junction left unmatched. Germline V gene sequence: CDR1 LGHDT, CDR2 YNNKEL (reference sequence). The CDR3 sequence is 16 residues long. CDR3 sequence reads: CASSQQTTGSRSPLHF. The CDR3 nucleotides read TGTGCCAGCAGCCAGCAAACGACAGGGTCAAGGTCACCCCTCCACTTT.

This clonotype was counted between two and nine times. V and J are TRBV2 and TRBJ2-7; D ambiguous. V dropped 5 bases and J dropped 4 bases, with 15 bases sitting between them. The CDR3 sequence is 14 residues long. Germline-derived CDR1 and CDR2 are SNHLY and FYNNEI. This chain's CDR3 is CASSILTESYEQYF. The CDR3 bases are TGTGCCAGCAGTATATTAACAGAGTCGTACGAGCAGTACTTC.

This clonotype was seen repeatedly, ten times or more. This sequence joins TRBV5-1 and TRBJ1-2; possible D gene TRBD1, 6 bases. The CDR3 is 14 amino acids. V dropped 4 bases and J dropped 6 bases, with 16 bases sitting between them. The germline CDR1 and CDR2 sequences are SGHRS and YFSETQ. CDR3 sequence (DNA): TGCGCCAGCAGCCCGGGACAAGAGGTCGATGGCTACACCTTC. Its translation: CASSPGQEVDGYTF.

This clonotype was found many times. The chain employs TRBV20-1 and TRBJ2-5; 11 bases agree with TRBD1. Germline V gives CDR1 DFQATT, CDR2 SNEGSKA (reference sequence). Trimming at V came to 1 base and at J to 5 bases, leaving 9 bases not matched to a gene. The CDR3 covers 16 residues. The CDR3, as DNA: TGCAGTGCTAGAGTAGATCGGACAGGGGGCGGTGAGACCCAGTACTTC. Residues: CSARVDRTGGGETQYF.

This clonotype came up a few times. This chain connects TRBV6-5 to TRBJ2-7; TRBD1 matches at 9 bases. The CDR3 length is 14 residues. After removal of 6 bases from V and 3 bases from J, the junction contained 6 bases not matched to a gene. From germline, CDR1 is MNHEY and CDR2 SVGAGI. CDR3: CASRGQGKDYEQYF. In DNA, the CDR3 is TGTGCCAGCAGGGGACAGGGTAAGGACTACGAGCAGTACTTC.

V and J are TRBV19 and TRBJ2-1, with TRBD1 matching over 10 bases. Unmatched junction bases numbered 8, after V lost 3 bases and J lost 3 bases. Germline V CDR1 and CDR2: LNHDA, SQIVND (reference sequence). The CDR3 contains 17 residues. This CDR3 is CASSMGQGLLFYNEQFF. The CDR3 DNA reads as TGTGCCAGTAGTATGGGACAGGGGCTACTCTTCTACAATGAGCAGTTCTTC.

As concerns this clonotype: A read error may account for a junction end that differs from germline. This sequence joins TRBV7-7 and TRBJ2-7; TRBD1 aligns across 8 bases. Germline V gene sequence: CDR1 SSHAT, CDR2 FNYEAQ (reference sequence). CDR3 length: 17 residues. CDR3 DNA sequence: TGTGCTAGCAGCTTTGGCCCGATTGGACAGGGAACCTACGAGCAGTACTTC. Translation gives CASSFGPIGQGTYEQYF. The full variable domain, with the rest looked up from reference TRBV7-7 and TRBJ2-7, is GAGVSQSPRYKVTKRGQDVTLRCDPISSHATLYWYQQALGQGPEFLTYFNYEAQPDKSGLPSDRFSAERPEGSISTLTIQRTEQRDSAMYRCASSFGPIGQGTYEQYFGPGTRLTVT.

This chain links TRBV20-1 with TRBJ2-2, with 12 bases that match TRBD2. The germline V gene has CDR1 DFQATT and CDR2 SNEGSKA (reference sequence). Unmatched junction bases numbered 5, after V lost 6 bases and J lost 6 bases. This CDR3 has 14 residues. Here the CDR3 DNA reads TGCAGTGCACTAGCGGGAGGAGCTTCCGGGGAGCTGTTTTTT. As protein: CSALAGGASGELFF.